This T cell receptor beta chain is drawn from a study of blood T cell repertoires in COVID-19. Assay used: immunoSEQ multiplex PCR; TCRdb lists only in-frame clones, some missing. This sample has about 330,000 clones, with under 95% found just once. Trimming removed 1 base at V and 0 bases at J, with 17 bases between. The CDR3 spans 18 residues. Germline CDR1 and CDR2: SGHTS and YDEGEE. The receptor comes from a woman aged 30 to 39 who had recovered from COVID-19. The chain combines TRBV5-8 with TRBJ2-4, with a tentative D call TRBD1 (6 bases). Sequencing input: PBMCs or T cells enriched from blood (not recorded which). The CDR3 DNA sequence: TGTGCCAGCAGCTTGTCCATCGGACAGCCACTAGCCAAAAACATTCAGTACTTC. Its translation is CASSLSIGQPLAKNIQYF.